This section outlines one T cell receptor beta chain sequence together with its context. Original methodology: Nucleated cell counts were estimated from reference gene primer amplification. TCRdb's table, derived via immunoSEQ multiplex PCR, lists solely in-frame clones and lacks some. V, J and clone size reflect that table, while D and trimming were determined from the DNA. The sample includes about 180,000 clones, 75% to 90% of them seen just once. The source of the sample is a study of blood T cell repertoires in COVID-19. Study overall: Sources were T cells, B-cell-depleted T cells, or PBMCs; the material itself was cDNA or gDNA.

Looked up from germline, CDR1 is LNHDA and CDR2 is SQIVND (reference sequence). The CDR3 loop spans 17 amino acids. The V and J ends lost 6 bases and 1 base, in that order; junction bases with no gene match: 7. Participants, about 18 to 90 years old, spanned around 25 US areas. Recovery meant two consecutive negative NP/OP PCR tests, professional clearance, or resolved symptoms. Sequencing was carried out using PBMCs or T cells enriched from blood (not recorded which). The TCR was taken from a man aged 35 to 55 who had recovered from COVID-19. The chain uses TRBV19 and TRBJ2-1, with 12 bases identical to TRBD2. The CDR3 protein is CASSLTSGSTSYNEQFF. The CDR3 region has the DNA TGTGCCAGTAGCTTGACTAGCGGGAGTACGTCCTACAATGAGCAGTTCTTC.